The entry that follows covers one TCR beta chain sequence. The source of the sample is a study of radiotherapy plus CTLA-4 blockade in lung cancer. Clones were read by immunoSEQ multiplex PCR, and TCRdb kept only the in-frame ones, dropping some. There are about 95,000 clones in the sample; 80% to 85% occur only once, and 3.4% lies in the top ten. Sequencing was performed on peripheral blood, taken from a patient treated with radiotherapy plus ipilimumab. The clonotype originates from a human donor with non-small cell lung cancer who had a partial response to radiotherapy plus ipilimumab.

The CDR3 region is CASPVAFGSPLHF. In DNA form, the CDR3 reads TGTGCCAGCCCCGTGGCTTTTGGTTCACCCCTCCACTTT. The gene calls are TRBV9 and TRBJ1-6; D is undetermined. Trimming removed 7 bases at V and 9 bases at J, with 14 bases between. Per germline, CDR1 SGDLS and CDR2 YYNGEE. The CDR3 runs 13 residues.